The rows below give T cell receptor beta chains drawn from one sample of a study of blood T cell repertoires in COVID-19. Produced via immunoSEQ multiplex PCR; TCRdb's table is partial and in-frame only. Found here are 150,000 to 200,000 clones, 81% of them singletons; the top ten hold approximately 9.9%. The source material was peripheral blood. All receptors come from a man between 60 and 75 years old with active or convalescent COVID-19. Each CDR3 is given without its conserved first and last residue. The order of the fields is V gene, CDR3 protein.

>TRBV6-5
ASTRRQGGGNEQY
>TRBV5-1
ASSARPDLNTEAF
>TRBV6-1
ASSEARLGQGFGYT
>TRBV11-3
ASSLGPAADTQY
>TRBV3-1/TRBV3-2
ASSPGLAGSNEQF
>TRBV5-4
ASSPRLAAKDTQY
>TRBV18
ASSRLQGGSRNSGNTIY
>TRBV19
ASTTGGSSYNSPLH
>TRBV7-9
ASSSPDRGMNEQY
>TRBV18
ASSPQKGTGTSYNEQF
>TRBV6-6
ASRPSTGSHYEQY
>TRBV2
ASSVDRGIYEQY
>TRBV28
ASSFASGTVNQPQH
>TRBV5-5
ASSPGPGGLEQY
>TRBV19
ASSIVRSNQPQH
>TRBV5-1
ASSLEQGSYNEQF
>TRBV11-1
ASSPTGGVSDTQY
>TRBV6-5
ASSFIKREGTDTQY
>TRBV2
ASTRRGGETEAF
>TRBV19
ASSTWTGGNTNEQF
>TRBV11-2
ASSLVILAGAGGNTQY
>TRBV7-9
ASSLGGEAF
>TRBV7-2
ASSNTGLRS
>TRBV28
ASTLGQGNTGELF
>TRBV9
ASSVASGRMTSTDTQY
>TRBV7-2
ASSPLQGYGYT
>TRBV28
ASRSQGIRNQPQH
>TRBV2
ASNQGYPYGYT